Below are 31 T cell receptor beta chains sequenced from a single sample in a study of cytomegalovirus exposure and HLA in healthy donors. A multiplex PCR was run with 60 Vbeta primers and 13 Jbeta primers. Method: immunoSEQ multiplex PCR; TCRdb's copy keeps in-frame clones and lacks some. The data hold roughly 40,000 clones, with 50% observed a single time. The sample consisted of PBMCs. Every receptor here comes from a human donor in good health.

The chain is built from TRBV15 and TRBJ1-2; D is possibly TRBD1 (6 bases). The length of the CDR3 is 14 residues. V shed 3 bases and J shed 8 bases, with 16 bases lying between them. The germline V gene encodes CDR1 LNHNV and CDR2 YYDKDF (reference sequence). The CDR3, as DNA: TGTGCCACCAGCAGGGGAGGGGGATTTGGGGGCTACACCTTC. Protein: CATSRGGGFGGYTF.

The V and J genes are TRBV11-2 and TRBJ2-2; the match to TRBD2 covers 12 bases. CDR1 is SGHAT and CDR2 is FQNNGV in the germline V gene. The CDR3 consists of 16 residues. After removal of 3 bases from V and 1 base from J, the junction contained 0 bases not matched to a gene. CDR3 bases: TGTGCCAGCAGCTTGACTAGCGGGGGGAACACCGGGGAGCTGTTTTTT. Protein product: CASSLTSGGNTGELFF.

V is TRBV28 and J is TRBJ2-2; TRBD1 matches at 9 bases. V lost 6 bases to trimming and J lost 2 bases; unmatched junction nucleotides: 10. This CDR3 has 17 residues. Germline V lookup: CDR1 MDHEN, CDR2 SYDVKM. The CDR3 region is CASSRRGTGFNTGELFF. The CDR3 nucleotides read TGTGCCAGCAGCCGACGCGGGACAGGGTTTAACACCGGGGAGCTGTTTTTT.

The table lists this clone with many counts. This chain connects TRBV6-6 to TRBJ2-7; tentative D call: TRBD2 (6 bases). Germline loops: CDR1 MNHNY, CDR2 SVGAGI (reference sequence). The CDR3 sequence is 13 residues long. V shed 4 bases and J shed 3 bases, with 10 bases lying between them. CDR3 coding DNA: TGTGCCAGCAGTTCCTCGGGACTCTACGAGCAGTACTTC. The encoded protein is CASSSSGLYEQYF.

The V gene is TRBV9, the J gene TRBJ2-7, with 9 bases identical to TRBD1. V shed 2 bases and J 4 bases; nucleotides not matched to a gene: 10. Germline CDR1 is SGDLS and CDR2 is YYNGEE. The CDR3 loop spans 16 amino acids. In DNA, the CDR3 is TGTGCCAGCAGCGTGGGACAGGGCGGCGGCGTGTACGAGCAGTACTTC. Protein sequence: CASSVGQGGGVYEQYF. Filled out from reference TRBV9 and TRBJ2-7, the complete variable domain reads DSGVTQTPKHLITATGQRVTLRCSPRSGDLSVYWYQQSLDQGLQFLIQYYNGEERAKGNILERFSAQQFPDLHSELNLSSLELGDSALYFCASSVGQGGGVYEQYFGPGTRLTVT.

This chain connects TRBV9 to TRBJ2-2; the D is unclear. The CDR3 covers 13 residues. Trimming cost V 6 bases and J 1 base, with 7 bases left between them. Germline CDR1 is SGDLS and CDR2 is YYNGEE. The CDR3 here is CASIQENTGELFF. CDR3 sequence (DNA): TGTGCCAGCATCCAGGAGAACACCGGGGAGCTGTTTTTT.

The chain employs TRBV15 and TRBJ1-2; no reliable D call. The CDR3 has 15 amino acids. Germline V gives CDR1 LNHNV, CDR2 YYDKDF (reference sequence). V lost 3 bases to trimming and J lost 4 bases, with 15 bases between them. The CDR3 region is CATSRTWRTSYGYTF. The CDR3 DNA is TGTGCCACCAGCAGGACATGGAGGACCAGCTATGGCTACACCTTC.

The J gene is TRBJ1-2, the V gene TRBV6-4; TRBD1 matches at 9 bases. This CDR3 is 13 amino acids long. The germline V gene encodes CDR1 MRHNA and CDR2 SNTAGT. The V gene end was trimmed by 3 bases and the J gene end by 9 bases; junction bases not matched to a gene: 5. The CDR3 sequence is CASSEKTGGSYTF. CDR3 nucleotide sequence: TGTGCCAGCAGTGAAAAGACAGGGGGAAGCTACACCTTC.

The V and J genes are TRBV30 and TRBJ2-3; perhaps TRBD1 as D (5 bases). Germline CDR1 and CDR2: GTSNPN and SVGIG (reference sequence). The CDR3 runs 15 residues. V lost 2 bases and J 2 bases, leaving 14 bases between the germline ends. CDR3 in amino acids: CAWSMSTATTDTQYF. The CDR3 nucleotides read TGTGCCTGGAGTATGTCGACAGCAACCACAGATACGCAGTATTTT.

This rearrangement joins TRBV7-2 to TRBJ1-2; TRBD1 might be the D (5 bases). Germline V CDR1 and CDR2: SGHTA, FQGNSA. The V and J ends lost 2 bases and 8 bases respectively, with 12 bases between them. The CDR3 has 13 residues. CDR3 sequence (DNA): TGTGCCAGCAGCTTATATATGGGGCCCGGCTACACCTTC. Translation gives CASSLYMGPGYTF. The whole variable domain, filled in from reference TRBV7-2 and TRBJ1-2, reads GAGVSQSPSNKVTEKGKDVELRCDPISGHTALYWYRQSLGQGLEFLIYFQGNSAPDKSGLPSDRFSAERTGGSVSTLTIQRTQQEDSAVYLCASSLYMGPGYTFGSGTRLTVV.

V and J are TRBV11-3 and TRBJ2-5, with TRBD2 matching over 12 bases. Trimming removed 4 bases from V and 4 bases from J; junction bases left unmatched: 10. Germline V gene sequence: CDR1 SGHNT, CDR2 YENEEA. This CDR3 is 17 amino acids long. In nucleotides, the CDR3 is TGTGCCAGCAGCTCGGGACTAGCGGGCGGGGCAGGAGAGACCCAGTACTTC. As protein: CASSSGLAGGAGETQYF.

This clone has only a few counts. The chain uses TRBV19 and TRBJ2-1; maybe TRBD2 (5 bases). The CDR3 is 18 residues long. Trimming cost V 3 bases and J 0 bases, with 18 bases left between them. CDR1 is LNHDA, CDR2 SQIVND, per germline (reference sequence). In nucleotides, the CDR3 is TGTGCCAGTAGTATGGGCGGTGGGGTTGGGAGCTCCTACAATGAGCAGTTCTTC. Amino acid sequence: CASSMGGGVGSSYNEQFF.

The chain carries TRBV11-2 and TRBJ2-3, with D uncertain. V was shortened by 0 bases and J by 0 bases, with 13 bases between the two germline ends. Per the germline V gene, CDR1 is SGHAT and CDR2 is FQNNGV. The CDR3 has 17 residues. Here the CDR3 reads CASSLDDQAASTDTQYF. The CDR3 nucleotides read TGTGCCAGCAGCTTAGATGATCAGGCCGCTAGCACAGATACGCAGTATTTT.

The chain has TRBV28 and TRBJ1-1; possible D gene TRBD1, 5 bases. CDR1 is MDHEN and CDR2 is SYDVKM in the germline V gene. The CDR3 sequence is 16 residues long. V was shortened by 5 bases and J by 7 bases, with 23 bases between the two germline ends. CDR3 nucleotides: TGTGCCAGCAGTACCAGGGTCCGCGGATTAATGTATGAAGCTTTCTTT. Its translation: CASSTRVRGLMYEAFF.

This clone showed up just once. The gene calls are TRBV7-2 and TRBJ1-1; 8 bases match TRBD1. Germline CDR1 and CDR2: SGHTA and FQGNSA. Losses at the gene ends were 4 bases for V and 3 bases for J; bases not matched to a gene: 10. The CDR3 is made up of 16 amino acids. This CDR3 is CASSSIRGLRDTEAFF. For the CDR3, the DNA is TGTGCCAGCAGCTCAATCAGGGGGCTGAGGGACACTGAAGCTTTCTTT.

This chain uses TRBV9 with TRBJ1-2, with TRBD1 matching 7 bases. The CDR3 has 15 amino acids. Germline V CDR1 and CDR2: SGDLS, YYNGEE. V was clipped by 0 bases and J by 4 bases; unmatched bases: 6. CDR3 bases: TGTGCCAGCAGCGTAGGACTATCAGGGGGCTATGGCTACACCTTC. It is translated as CASSVGLSGGYGYTF.

The chain is built from TRBV28 and TRBJ1-2; maybe TRBD1 (5 bases). Germline V gene data show CDR1 as MDHEN and CDR2 as SYDVKM. The CDR3 is 16 amino acids. V shed 6 bases and J shed 6 bases, with 23 bases lying between them. For the CDR3, the DNA is TGTGCCAGCAGGGGGGGGGTCGGGTCTAAGTTCAATGGCTACACCTTC. Translated: CASRGGVGSKFNGYTF.

The V call is TRBV7-9, the J call TRBJ1-2, with 9 bases that match TRBD1. The CDR3 runs to 15 residues. Germline CDR1 reads SEHNR; CDR2 reads FQNEAQ (reference sequence). J gave up 8 bases and V 5 bases, and 12 bases lay outside the gene matches. The CDR3 DNA is TGTGCCAGCAGCAACCGGGACAGGGAGAGCGACGGCTACACCTTC. Its protein product is CASSNRDRESDGYTF.

The CDR3 here is CASSLAYSNQPQHF. Written as DNA, the CDR3 is TGTGCCAGCAGCTTGGCTTATAGCAATCAGCCCCAGCATTTT. The rearrangement uses TRBV5-5 and TRBJ1-5; D remains unclear. The CDR3 is 14 residues long. Germline CDR1 and CDR2: SGHKS and YYEKEE (reference sequence). Trimming removed 0 bases at V and 0 bases at J, with 4 bases between.

In its sample, this clone was seen a few times. The chain employs TRBV28 and TRBJ1-3; possibly TRBD1 for D (5 bases). The CDR3 spans 15 residues. V lost 2 bases, J lost 2 bases, and 10 bases lay in between. Per the germline V gene, CDR1 is MDHEN and CDR2 is SYDVKM. The CDR3 here is CASSLGGAAGNTIYF. For the CDR3, the DNA is TGTGCCAGCAGTTTAGGAGGGGCTGCTGGAAACACCATATATTTT. The entire variable domain, with the rest obtained from reference TRBV28 and TRBJ1-3, is as follows: DVKVTQSSRYLVKRTGEKVFLECVQDMDHENMFWYRQDPGLGLRLIYFSYDVKMKEKGDIPEGYSVSREKKERFSLILESASTNQTSMYLCASSLGGAAGNTIYFGEGSWLTVV.

This clone came up a few times. The chain is built from TRBV20-1 and TRBJ2-7; D unclear. In germline, CDR1 is DFQATT, CDR2 SNEGSKA (reference sequence). The CDR3 runs 11 residues. V lost 6 bases, J lost 8 bases, and 14 bases lay in between. The CDR3 coding sequence is TGCAGTGCAAGACAACCTACGCAGCAGTACTTC. It translates to CSARQPTQQYF.

In its sample, this clone was seen a few times. The chain has TRBV7-7 and TRBJ2-5; 14 bases fit TRBD2. In germline, CDR1 is SSHAT, CDR2 FNYEAQ (reference sequence). The CDR3 runs to 18 residues. Trimming at V came to 5 bases and at J to 5 bases, leaving 13 bases not matched to a gene. CDR3 loop: CASSPTRLAGGPGETQYF. The CDR3 nucleotides are TGTGCCAGCAGCCCTACCCGACTAGCGGGAGGGCCGGGGGAGACCCAGTACTTC.

This clone was counted only a few times. The rearrangement links TRBV7-9 to TRBJ2-7; 8 bases line up with TRBD2. V was clipped by 2 bases and J by 2 bases; unmatched bases: 8. Germline V CDR1 and CDR2: SEHNR, FQNEAQ (reference sequence). The CDR3 contains 16 residues. CDR3 nucleotide sequence: TGTGCCAGCAGCTTATGGTTTAGCGGGACCCCCTACGAGCAGTACTTC. Translated: CASSLWFSGTPYEQYF.

This chain joins TRBV19 and TRBJ2-7; 9 bases agree with TRBD1. This CDR3 spans 15 amino acids. The V and J ends lost 7 bases and 2 bases, in that order; junction bases with no gene match: 9. The V gene's germline CDR1 is LNHDA and CDR2 SQIVND (reference sequence). The CDR3 bases are TGTGCCAGTAAAGACACCGGGACAGGGACCTACGAGCAGTACTTC. This codes for CASKDTGTGTYEQYF.

This sequence joins TRBV28 and TRBJ1-3; TRBD1 matches at 7 bases. V gave up 6 bases and J gave up 4 bases; unmatched junction bases: 6. Germline CDR1 MDHEN, CDR2 SYDVKM. CDR3 size: 14 residues. The CDR3 region is CASRPPGQGNTIYF. As DNA, the CDR3 is TGTGCCAGCAGACCCCCGGGACAGGGAAACACCATATATTTT.

The chain links TRBV2 to TRBJ1-1; D is perhaps TRBD1 (5 bases). The CDR3 covers 13 residues. Deletions cut 5 bases from V and 7 bases from J, with 14 bases between. Germline V CDR1 and CDR2: SNHLY, FYNNEI. Written as DNA, the CDR3 is TGTGCCAGCAGTCAGGGTCGCGGGGTTGAAGCTTTCTTT. It translates to CASSQGRGVEAFF.

The V call is TRBV2, the J call TRBJ1-4; D perhaps matches TRBD1 (6 bases). V lost 5 bases, J lost 6 bases, and 16 bases lay in between. Germline V gene data show CDR1 as SNHLY and CDR2 as FYNNEI. The CDR3 spans 15 residues. The chain's CDR3 is CASSYSGTRYEKLFF. As DNA, the CDR3 is TGTGCCAGCAGTTACTCCGGGACACGTTATGAAAAACTGTTTTTT. Full variable domain (rest looked up from reference TRBV2 and TRBJ1-4): EPEVTQTPSHQVTQMGQEVILRCVPISNHLYFYWYRQILGQKVEFLVSFYNNEISEKSEIFDDQFSVERPDGSNFTLKIRSTKLEDSAMYFCASSYSGTRYEKLFFGSGTQLSVL.

The chain recombines TRBV30 with TRBJ2-5, with D uncertain. The CDR3 is 13 amino acids. V dropped 0 bases and J dropped 4 bases, with 9 bases sitting between them. Germline V gives CDR1 GTSNPN, CDR2 SVGIG (reference sequence). The CDR3 here is CAWSVQRRETQYF. The CDR3 nucleotides are TGTGCCTGGAGTGTACAAAGGAGAGAGACCCAGTACTTC.

This clone was picked up a small number of times. This likely reflects a read error, since a far larger clone is one base away. This sequence joins TRBV5-6 and TRBJ2-6; D remains unclear. Deletions cut 0 bases from V and 4 bases from J, with 8 bases between. The length of the CDR3 is 15 residues. Germline V gene data show CDR1 as SGHDT and CDR2 as YYEEEE. The DNA of the CDR3 is TGTGCCAGCAGCTTGGTTTCTTCCGGGGCCAACGTCCTGACTTTC. Translating gives CASSLVSSGANVLTF.

The chain carries TRBV18 and TRBJ1-2, with D perhaps TRBD1 (6 bases). The V gene's germline CDR1 is KGHSH and CDR2 LQKENI. The CDR3 loop spans 14 amino acids. The germline V and J ends were trimmed by 5 bases and 2 bases, with 12 bases remaining between them. The CDR3 DNA reads as TGTGCCAGCTCAAAGGACAGCGGAAACTATGGCTACACCTTC. It specifies CASSKDSGNYGYTF.

This clone was found a few times. The chain employs TRBV4-3 and TRBJ1-2, with 12 positions matching TRBD1. Germline V CDR1 and CDR2: LGHNA, YSLEER. The J segment lost 7 bases and the V segment lost 5 bases, leaving 11 bases of the junction unmatched. The CDR3 spans 16 residues. The CDR3 here is CASSVGTGGGGRGYTF. For the CDR3, the DNA is TGCGCCAGCAGCGTCGGGACAGGGGGCGGGGGACGTGGCTACACCTTC.